Below are 10 T cell receptor beta chains sequenced from a single sample in a study of cytomegalovirus exposure and HLA in healthy donors. PCR employed 60 Vbeta and 13 Jbeta primers. The data were produced by immunoSEQ multiplex PCR, yet TCRdb's version contains in-frame clones alone and is incomplete. The sample lists roughly 180,000 clones; just under 80% were seen once. The sample taken for sequencing was PBMCs. The receptors here all came from a woman in her fifties or sixties in good health and CMV-seropositive.

The gene calls are TRBV27 and TRBJ1-1, with TRBD1 as a possible D gene (5 bases). V was cut by 8 bases and J by 0 bases, with 16 bases left in between. The germline gives CDR1 MNHEY, CDR2 SMNVEV (reference sequence). The CDR3 totals 15 residues. In DNA form, the CDR3 reads TGTGCCAGCCGAGATCGGGCAGGGTTGAACACTGAAGCTTTCTTT. It specifies CASRDRAGLNTEAFF.

V usage is TRBV29-1 and J usage is TRBJ2-5, with 9 bases lining up with TRBD2. The V and J ends lost 2 bases and 4 bases, in that order; junction bases with no gene match: 8. Germline loops: CDR1 SQVTM, CDR2 ANQGSEA. CDR3 length: 15 amino acids. This CDR3 is CSVERGLAGPETQYF. CDR3 nucleotides: TGCAGCGTTGAACGGGGGCTAGCGGGGCCAGAGACCCAGTACTTC.

This clone was seen a few times. The chain carries TRBV6-1 and TRBJ1-2; tentative D call: TRBD1 (5 bases). CDR1 is MNHNS, CDR2 SASEGT, per germline. The CDR3 runs to 13 residues. Trimming took 10 bases from V and 5 from J, leaving 17 bases between them. This CDR3 is CATLPAGGYGYTF. CDR3 in DNA: TGTGCCACTCTCCCGGCGGGGGGGTATGGCTACACCTTC.

The chain recombines TRBV2 with TRBJ2-5; D might be TRBD2 (6 bases). V shed 7 bases and J shed 2 bases, with 11 bases lying between them. The CDR3 extends over 13 amino acids. The germline gives CDR1 SNHLY, CDR2 FYNNEI. The CDR3 DNA sequence: TGTGCCAGCAATCGGGACTGGCAAGAGACCCAGTACTTC. It codes for CASNRDWQETQYF.

This chain connects TRBV30 to TRBJ1-2; the match to TRBD1 covers 8 bases. From germline, CDR1 is GTSNPN and CDR2 SVGIG (reference sequence). This CDR3 comprises 17 residues. Losses at the gene ends were 0 bases for V and 3 bases for J; bases not matched to a gene: 12. The CDR3 sequence: CAWSVQPDRGRYYGYTF. CDR3 DNA: TGTGCCTGGAGTGTACAACCCGACAGGGGAAGGTACTATGGCTACACCTTC.

The chain is built from TRBV7-9 and TRBJ2-3, with D possibly being TRBD1 (6 bases). Germline values: CDR1 SEHNR, CDR2 FQNEAQ (reference sequence). This CDR3 has 13 residues. V gave up 2 bases and J gave up 6 bases, with 9 bases separating them. CDR3 nucleotide sequence: TGTGCCAGCAGCTTAAGGGGGATGGATACGCAGTATTTT. This sequence encodes CASSLRGMDTQYF.

The chain carries TRBV9 and TRBJ2-3, with unresolved D. From germline, CDR1 is SGDLS and CDR2 YYNGEE. This CDR3 has 15 residues. V lost 0 bases and J lost 2, with 10 bases in between. The CDR3 is CASSVGQSPTDTQYF. CDR3 coding DNA: TGTGCCAGCAGCGTAGGACAAAGTCCCACAGATACGCAGTATTTT. The full variable domain, with the rest looked up from reference TRBV9 and TRBJ2-3, is DSGVTQTPKHLITATGQRVTLRCSPRSGDLSVYWYQQSLDQGLQFLIQYYNGEERAKGNILERFSAQQFPDLHSELNLSSLELGDSALYFCASSVGQSPTDTQYFGPGTRLTVL.

This chain's CDR3 is CASSTLAGVNNEQFF. The CDR3 DNA follows: TGTGCCAGCAGCACCCTAGCGGGGGTAAACAATGAGCAGTTCTTC. This chain connects TRBV7-3 to TRBJ2-1; 10 bases agree with TRBD2. With V trimmed by 5 bases and J by 5 bases, 6 bases remained unmatched. Germline V lookup: CDR1 SGHTA, CDR2 FQGTGA. There are 15 residues in the CDR3.

The V and J genes are TRBV21-1 and TRBJ1-6. TRBV21-1 counts as a pseudogene. The CDR3 spans 18 residues. The CDR3 region has the DNA TGTGCCAGCGGATACTCCGGCCGGGGAACCTCCTATAATTCACCCCTCCACTTT. Protein product: CASGYSGRGTSYNSPLHF.

The genes are TRBV6-5 and TRBJ2-2; 7 nucleotides match TRBD1. Germline trimming cut 4 bases from V and 4 bases from J; bases unmatched to any gene: 0. Germline CDR1 and CDR2: MNHEY and SVGAGI. The CDR3 is 13 amino acids. The CDR3 DNA reads as TGTGCCAGCAGTTCAGGGGGCACCGGGGAGCTGTTTTTT. Translated, it gives CASSSGGTGELFF.